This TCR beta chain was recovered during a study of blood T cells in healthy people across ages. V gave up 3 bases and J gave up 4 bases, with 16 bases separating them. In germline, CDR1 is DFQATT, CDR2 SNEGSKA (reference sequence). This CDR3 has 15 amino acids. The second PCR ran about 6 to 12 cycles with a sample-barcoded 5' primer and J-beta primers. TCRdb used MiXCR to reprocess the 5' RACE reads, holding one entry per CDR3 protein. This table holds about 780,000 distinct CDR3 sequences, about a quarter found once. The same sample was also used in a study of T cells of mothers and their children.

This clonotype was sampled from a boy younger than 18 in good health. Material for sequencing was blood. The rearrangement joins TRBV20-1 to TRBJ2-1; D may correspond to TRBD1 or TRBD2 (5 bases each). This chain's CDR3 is CSASSGGKVYNEQFF. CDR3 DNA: TGCAGTGCTAGTTCTGGGGGAAAGGTGTACAATGAGCAGTTCTTC.